The clone carrying this T cell receptor beta chain was found once. Its antigen is undetermined. This sample is drawn from a study of cytomegalovirus exposure and HLA in healthy donors. Study summary: Among around 170 million T cells, an earlier analysis found 117 million unique TCR beta sequences. General study points: A later analysis showed that HLA-associated TCR beta chains had undergone more clonal expansion than equally common others.

PCR used 60 Vbeta primers and 13 Jbeta primers. The protocol was immunoSEQ multiplex PCR, while the TCRdb copy is restricted to in-frame clones and leaves out a portion. The sample lists about 140,000 clones; about 80% were seen once. V lost 3 bases and J 4 bases, leaving 13 bases between the germline ends. The CDR3 sequence is 14 residues long. The germline CDR1 and CDR2 sequences are SGHAT and FQNNGV. The chain joins TRBV11-2 to TRBJ2-7, with TRBD1 as a possible D gene (7 bases). The TCR sequence derives from a woman in her late teens or twenties in good health and CMV-seropositive. Sequencing input: PBMCs. The CDR3 spells CASSLTGRKYEQYF. The CDR3 bases are TGTGCCAGCAGCTTGACAGGGAGGAAATACGAGCAGTACTTC.